The 4 T cell receptor beta chains in this list originate from one sample, sequenced in a study of blood T cell repertoires in COVID-19. Sequenced by immunoSEQ multiplex PCR; TCRdb stores in-frame clones only, minus some. In the table there are 250,000 to 300,000 clones, nearly 90% of which are singletons. The sequenced sample was peripheral blood. The origin of the receptors is a woman aged 30 to 39 with COVID-19, enrolled during active disease.

The V gene is TRBV19, the J gene TRBJ1-5; maybe TRBD1 (5 bases). Between the trimmed V and J ends, which lost 6 bases and 6 bases, there was a span of 18 bases. The CDR3 consists of 15 residues. In germline, CDR1 is LNHDA, CDR2 SQIVND (reference sequence). CDR3 DNA sequence: TGTGCCAGTAGCGAATGGGGGGGACGCGGTCAGCCCCAGCATTTT. This translates into CASSEWGGRGQPQHF.

This clone is a singleton in its sample. The rearrangement links TRBV18 to TRBJ1-1; 7 bases map to TRBD1. Trimming cost V 5 bases and J 3 bases; bases outside gene matches: 6. The CDR3 is 14 amino acids. Per germline, CDR1 KGHSH and CDR2 LQKENI. The CDR3 DNA is TGTGCCAGCTCAGCTAATACAGGGGACACTGAAGCTTTCTTT. Amino acid sequence: CASSANTGDTEAFF. Complete variable domain (other parts from reference TRBV18 and TRBJ1-1): NAGVMQNPRHLVRRRGQEARLRCSPMKGHSHVYWYRQLPEEGLKFMVYLQKENIIDESGMPKERFSAEFPKEGPSILRIQQVVRGDSAAYFCASSANTGDTEAFFGQGTRLTVV.

This chain uses TRBV21-1 with TRBJ2-3; the table's D call, TRBD2, was not checked against the DNA. TRBV21-1 is labeled a pseudogene. The CDR3 length is 16 residues. DNA of the CDR3: TGTGCCAGCAGCGAACCCGGGGGTTACTCCTCAGATACGCAGTATTTT. Protein: CASSEPGGYSSDTQYF.

The chain links TRBV28 to TRBJ1-4; the D gene is possibly TRBD1 (5 bases). V was clipped by 4 bases and J by 3 bases, with 12 bases between them. The CDR3 runs 15 residues. Germline lookup yields CDR1 MDHEN and CDR2 SYDVKM. This CDR3 is CASSWGGAANEKLFF. The CDR3 nucleotides are TGTGCCAGCAGTTGGGGTGGGGCGGCTAATGAAAAACTGTTTTTT.